The source of this TCR beta chain is a study of T cell responses to AZD1222 COVID-19 vaccine. From germline, CDR1 is MDHEN and CDR2 SYDVKM. The CDR3 sequence is 14 residues long. V shed 7 bases, J shed 2 bases, and the junction held 5 bases outside the gene matches. Only in-frame clones appear in the TCRdb table, and some are missing; sequencing was by immunoSEQ multiplex PCR. The repertoire holds 120,000 or so clones, with about nine tenths as singletons. The starting material was peripheral blood, obtained on day 0 of AZD1222 vaccination. The sequence came from an adult in good health. The chain has TRBV28 and TRBJ1-2; 9 nucleotides agree with TRBD1. CDR3 bases: TGTGCCAGCAACCGACAGGGGGTGAACTATGGCTACACCTTC. Translating gives CASNRQGVNYGYTF.